The 25 T cell receptor beta chains given below trace back to one sample, sequenced in a study of T-cell reconstitution after alpha-beta-depleted transplantation in children. During its preparation, the TCRbeta library received unique molecular identifiers. TCRdb itself ran the PCR reads through MiXCR, one entry per CDR3 protein. The repertoire holds 750,000 to 950,000 distinct CDR3 sequences, with 16% as singletons. The material sequenced was PBMCs, mostly from graft donor cells, taken 360 days after TCRalphabeta/CD19-depleted stem cell transplant. The receptors were sampled from a male patient under 18 who had a stem cell transplant for acute lymphoblastic leukemia, so the T cells may come from the graft donor.

In this sample, this clonotype turned up a few times. V and J are TRBV7-2 and TRBJ1-1, with unresolved D. The length of the CDR3 is 13 residues. The V end lost 4 bases, the J end lost 3 bases, and 9 bases lay between the germline ends. Per germline, CDR1 SGHTA and CDR2 FQGNSA. CDR3 DNA: TGTGCCAGCAGCTACGGACCCCACACTGAAGCTTTCTTT. This codes for CASSYGPHTEAFF. Full variable domain (rest looked up from reference TRBV7-2 and TRBJ1-1): GAGVSQSPSNKVTEKGKDVELRCDPISGHTALYWYRQSLGQGLEFLIYFQGNSAPDKSGLPSDRFSAERTGGSVSTLTIQRTQQEDSAVYLCASSYGPHTEAFFGQGTRLTVV.

This clonotype has only a few counts. The chain joins TRBV11-2 to TRBJ2-7; 8 nucleotides match TRBD2. V lost 3 bases to trimming and J lost 6 bases; unmatched junction nucleotides: 4. Germline CDR1 is SGHAT and CDR2 is FQNNGV. The CDR3 has 13 amino acids. The CDR3 region is CASSLNGTSEQYF. CDR3 DNA sequence: TGTGCCAGCAGCTTGAATGGGACTAGCGAGCAGTACTTC.

The chain employs TRBV20-1 and TRBJ1-5, with 9 bases fitting TRBD1. Germline CDR1 reads DFQATT; CDR2 reads SNEGSKA (reference sequence). This CDR3 has 15 residues. V shed 6 bases, J shed 6 bases, and the junction held 12 bases outside the gene matches. The CDR3 DNA reads TGCAGTGCCCCCGGGACAGGGTATTATGGTCAGCCCCAGCATTTT. Translated, it gives CSAPGTGYYGQPQHF.

This clonotype came up a few times. This sequence joins TRBV27 and TRBJ2-4; the D gene is possibly TRBD2 (6 bases). V was trimmed by 5 bases and J by 9 bases, leaving 17 bases between them. The CDR3 totals 14 residues. Per germline, CDR1 MNHEY and CDR2 SMNVEV (reference sequence). CDR3 protein: CASSQLTARGIQYF. The CDR3 nucleotides are TGTGCCAGCAGTCAACTGACGGCGCGGGGCATTCAGTACTTC.

This clonotype was counted at least ten times. The chain employs TRBV27 and TRBJ2-3, with no clear D. CDR1 is MNHEY and CDR2 is SMNVEV in the germline V gene (reference sequence). V was shortened by 6 bases and J by 1 base, with 11 bases between the two germline ends. This CDR3 comprises 14 residues. The CDR3 protein is CASRDERGTDTQYF. In nucleotides, the CDR3 is TGTGCCAGCAGGGATGAACGGGGCACAGATACGCAGTATTTT.

This clonotype has just a few counts. The chain combines TRBV12-3 or TRBV12-4 with TRBJ2-1; the D is unclear. CDR3 length equals 13 residues. V lost 1 base, J lost 10 bases, and 11 bases lay in between. The CDR3: CASSLGLVQEQFF. CDR3 in DNA: TGTGCCAGCAGTTTAGGGCTAGTTCAAGAGCAGTTCTTC.

The rearrangement joins TRBV4-1 to TRBJ2-1, with 7 bases matching TRBD2. The trim removed 3 bases at V and 0 bases at J, leaving 11 bases unmatched. Per the germline V gene, CDR1 is MGHRA and CDR2 is YSYEKL. This CDR3 is built from 18 residues. CDR3 in amino acids: CASSHLGRRKSSYNEQFF. The CDR3 DNA reads TGCGCCAGCAGCCACCTCGGGAGGCGGAAGAGCTCCTACAATGAGCAGTTCTTC.

The table lists this clonotype with a few counts. The CDR3 sequence is CASSFGLLDLPDTQYF. CDR3 sequence (DNA): TGTGCCAGCAGCTTTGGACTCCTGGATCTCCCAGATACGCAGTATTTT. The chain is built from TRBV7-9 and TRBJ2-3; the D gene is possibly TRBD2 (5 bases). V gave up 3 bases and J gave up 4 bases, with 17 bases separating them. The CDR3 sequence is 16 residues long. Germline V lookup: CDR1 SEHNR, CDR2 FQNEAQ (reference sequence).

In regard to this clonotype: A much larger clone lies a single base off, so this may be a read error. The rearrangement joins TRBV11-2 to TRBJ2-3; possibly TRBD1 for D (6 bases). This CDR3 is built from 14 residues. Germline CDR1 is SGHAT and CDR2 is FQNNGV. Trimming stripped 7 bases from V and 0 bases from J, with 11 bases between. The CDR3 reads CASINRESTDTQYF. CDR3 coding DNA: TGTGCCAGCATCAACAGGGAAAGCACAGATACGCAGTATTTT.

Only a few counts were recorded for this clonotype. This chain connects TRBV11-2 to TRBJ2-4; D remains unclear. Germline V gives CDR1 SGHAT, CDR2 FQNNGV. This CDR3 has 13 amino acids. V was clipped by 2 bases and J by 5 bases, with 7 bases between them. CDR3 sequence (DNA): TGTGCCAGCAGCTTATGGGTTCAAAACATTCAGTACTTC. This codes for CASSLWVQNIQYF. Variable domain in full (rest from reference TRBV11-2 and TRBJ2-4): EAGVAQSPRYKIIEKRQSVAFWCNPISGHATLYWYQQILGQGPKLLIQFQNNGVVDDSQLPKDRFSAERLKGVDSTLKIQPAKLEDSAVYLCASSLWVQNIQYFGAGTRLSVL.

The chain employs TRBV20-1 and TRBJ2-4, with D perhaps TRBD2 (6 bases). The V gene lost 2 bases and the J gene lost 4 bases, with 18 bases spanning the gap. The CDR3 sequence is 16 residues long. Germline lookup yields CDR1 DFQATT and CDR2 SNEGSKA (reference sequence). The CDR3 sequence: CSARKEAGGRKNIQYF. CDR3 nucleotide sequence: TGCAGTGCTAGAAAGGAGGCCGGGGGACGAAAAAACATTCAGTACTTC.

V and J are TRBV24-1 and TRBJ2-1; 11 bases map to TRBD2. There are 16 residues in the CDR3. The V segment lost 4 bases and the J segment 4 bases; nucleotides outside the gene matches: 5. Germline CDR1 is KGHDR and CDR2 is SFDVKD. DNA of the CDR3: TGTGCCACCAGTGACACGACTAGCGGGAAGTACAATGAGCAGTTCTTC. This encodes CATSDTTSGKYNEQFF.

This clonotype has more than one count but fewer than ten. The genes are TRBV20-1 and TRBJ1-4; D ambiguous. Trimming removed 5 bases at V and 7 bases at J, with 20 bases between. CDR3 length equals 15 residues. Germline CDR1 DFQATT, CDR2 SNEGSKA (reference sequence). The CDR3: CSAGPPPRASEKLFF. CDR3 DNA sequence: TGCAGTGCTGGCCCACCGCCAAGGGCCAGTGAAAAACTGTTTTTT.

This clonotype came up a few times. The chain is built from TRBV21-1 and TRBJ2-5; no DNA check was done on the table's D call, TRBD1. TRBV21-1 is recorded as a pseudogene. CDR3 length: 14 residues. The CDR3 DNA is TGTGCCATCTCCGACAGGGGCCGCCAAGAGACCCAGTACTTC. Translation: CAISDRGRQETQYF.

This clonotype was counted many times. V is TRBV29-1 and J is TRBJ2-7, with D hard to call. From germline, CDR1 is SQVTM and CDR2 ANQGSEA. With 4 bases removed from V and 6 bases from J, the gap between germline ends came to 16 bases. The CDR3 extends over 13 amino acids. The CDR3 coding sequence is TGCAGCGTTGGATGGCGGCCCTCTGGCGAGCAGTACTTC. This gives the protein CSVGWRPSGEQYF.

This clonotype was recorded many times. V and J are TRBV5-1 and TRBJ2-7; no reliable D call. Trimming took off 2 bases at V and 0 bases at J, with 12 bases between the two ends. CDR1 is SGHRS, CDR2 YFSETQ, per germline. This CDR3 region has 15 residues. The CDR3 coding sequence is TGCGCCAGCAGCTTTCTAAGGGTTAGCTCCTACGAGCAGTACTTC. It codes for CASSFLRVSSYEQYF.

This clonotype appeared a few times. J is TRBJ2-1 and V is TRBV12-3 or TRBV12-4, with D uncertain. The length of the CDR3 is 15 residues. V dropped 4 bases and J dropped 5 bases, with 15 bases sitting between them. For the CDR3, the DNA is TGTGCCAGCAGTTCCGTCAGGCCGGTCCACAATGAGCAGTTCTTC. This translates into CASSSVRPVHNEQFF.

Only a few counts were recorded for this clonotype. The V gene is TRBV5-1, the J gene TRBJ2-7, with D perhaps matching TRBD1 (7 bases). V gave up 0 bases and J gave up 3 bases, with 13 bases separating them. Germline V gene sequence: CDR1 SGHRS, CDR2 YFSETQ. The CDR3 totals 15 residues. CDR3 DNA: TGCGCCAGCAGCTTGGTGGAGGGGGCATTCTACGAGCAGTACTTC. It translates to CASSLVEGAFYEQYF. Full variable domain (remainder filled in from reference TRBV5-1 and TRBJ2-7): KAGVTQTPRYLIKTRGQQVTLSCSPISGHRSVSWYQQTPGQGLQFLFEYFSETQRNKGNFPGRFSGRQFSNSRSEMNVSTLELGDSALYLCASSLVEGAFYEQYFGPGTRLTVT.

In its sample, this clonotype was seen a few times. The chain combines TRBV10-2 with TRBJ1-3, with 7 bases that match TRBD1. The CDR3 extends over 15 amino acids. V gave up 7 bases and J gave up 6 bases; unmatched junction bases: 12. Germline CDR1 reads WSHSY; CDR2 reads SAAADI. As DNA, the CDR3 is TGCGCCAGCAAGACAGGGATATCTCTGGCAAACACCATATATTTT. This codes for CASKTGISLANTIYF.

This chain connects TRBV20-1 to TRBJ2-5, with 9 bases lining up with TRBD2. The J segment lost 1 base and the V segment lost 0 bases, leaving 9 bases of the junction unmatched. In germline, CDR1 is DFQATT, CDR2 SNEGSKA (reference sequence). This CDR3 comprises 17 residues. Written as DNA, the CDR3 is TGCAGTGCTAGAGATTATACGGGACTAGCCCTCCAAGAGACCCAGTACTTC. Amino acids: CSARDYTGLALQETQYF.

The chain recombines TRBV3-1 with TRBJ2-6, with D unresolved. Germline loops: CDR1 LGHDT, CDR2 YNNKEL (reference sequence). The germline V and J ends were trimmed by 0 bases and 0 bases, with 6 bases remaining between them. CDR3 length: 16 amino acids. CDR3 sequence reads: CASSQDWLSGANVLTF. The CDR3 bases are TGTGCCAGCAGCCAAGATTGGCTCTCTGGGGCCAACGTCCTGACTTTC.

This clonotype was counted between two and nine times. This rearrangement joins TRBV20-1 to TRBJ1-5; a possible D gene is TRBD1 (5 bases). With 5 bases removed from V and 0 bases from J, the gap between germline ends came to 17 bases. The CDR3 runs to 16 residues. Germline V gene data show CDR1 as DFQATT and CDR2 as SNEGSKA (reference sequence). CDR3 region: CSAPGTTSNSNQPQHF. In nucleotides, the CDR3 is TGCAGTGCTCCTGGGACCACTTCTAATAGCAATCAGCCCCAGCATTTT.

This clonotype was seen only a few times. Here the CDR3 reads CSASGSLAGRTDTQYF. CDR3 DNA sequence: TGCAGTGCTTCAGGAAGCCTAGCGGGAAGGACAGATACGCAGTATTTT. This rearrangement joins TRBV20-1 to TRBJ2-3, with 9 bases fitting TRBD2. V gave up 5 bases and J gave up 3 bases; unmatched junction bases: 12. The germline CDR1 and CDR2 sequences are DFQATT and SNEGSKA (reference sequence). The CDR3 is 16 amino acids.

This chain uses TRBV20-1 with TRBJ2-5, with D hard to call. The CDR3 contains 13 residues. V shed 1 base and J shed 5 bases, with 11 bases lying between them. Germline V CDR1 and CDR2: DFQATT, SNEGSKA (reference sequence). CDR3 in amino acids: CSARAVFGETQYF. For the CDR3, the DNA is TGCAGTGCTAGAGCCGTTTTTGGGGAGACCCAGTACTTC.

This chain links TRBV6-2 or TRBV6-3 with TRBJ1-5; tentatively, D is TRBD1 (6 bases). The V end was cut by 8 bases, the J end by 1 base, with 15 bases between. This CDR3 is 15 amino acids long. Per germline, CDR1 MNHEY and CDR2 SVGEGT. The CDR3 region is CASPKQGSSNQPQHF. The CDR3 region has the DNA TGTGCCAGCCCTAAACAGGGTTCGAGCAATCAGCCCCAGCATTTT.